This T cell receptor beta chain stems from a study of OX40 agonist ivuxolimab in advanced cancers. Per germline, CDR1 SGHDN and CDR2 FVKESK. The length of the CDR3 is 18 residues. Trimming at V came to 4 bases and at J to 1 base, leaving 10 bases not matched to a gene. Libraries were prepared by immunoSEQ multiplex PCR; TCRdb keeps only in-frame clonotypes and omits some of them. The sample has some 65,000 clones; 75% to 80% are singletons. Study outcomes and limitations: On average, a greater number of expanded clones characterised CD8+ T cells relative to CD4+.

Note on this clone: As yet, its antigen is unknown.

Specimen: CD4+ or CD8+ T cells sorted from blood, collected in a trial of the OX40 agonist ivuxolimab. V usage is TRBV14 and J usage is TRBJ2-2, with 9 positions matching TRBD1. The clonotype comes from an adult with an advanced solid tumor such as melanoma, head and neck, liver or kidney cancer. This CDR3 reads CASSRWGQGYKNTGELFF. The CDR3 nucleotides are TGTGCCAGCAGCCGCTGGGGACAGGGATACAAGAACACCGGGGAGCTGTTTTTT.